This entry describes one TCR beta chain. The data belong to a study of blood T cell repertoires in COVID-19. Assay used: immunoSEQ multiplex PCR; TCRdb lists only in-frame clones, some missing. This sample has approximately 170,000 clones, with less than 85% found just once. CDR1 is SGHDT, CDR2 YYEEEE, per germline. The CDR3 has 13 residues. The J segment lost 5 bases and the V segment lost 3 bases, leaving 2 bases of the junction unmatched. The source material was PBMCs or T cells enriched from blood (not recorded which). V gene TRBV5-6 combines with J gene TRBJ2-5, with 9 bases that match TRBD1. The TCR was taken from a woman between 45 and 60 years old who had recovered from COVID-19. The CDR3 region is CASSSTGGETQYF. The CDR3 nucleotides are TGTGCCAGCAGCTCGACAGGGGGGGAGACCCAGTACTTC.